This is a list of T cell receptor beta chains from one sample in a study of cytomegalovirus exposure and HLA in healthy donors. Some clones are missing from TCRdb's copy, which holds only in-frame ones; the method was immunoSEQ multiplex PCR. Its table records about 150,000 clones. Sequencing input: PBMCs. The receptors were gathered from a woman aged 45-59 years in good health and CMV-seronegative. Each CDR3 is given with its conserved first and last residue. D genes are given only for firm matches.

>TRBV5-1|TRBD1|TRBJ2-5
CASSLQGARETQYF
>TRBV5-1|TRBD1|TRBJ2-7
CASSGQGFPYEQYF
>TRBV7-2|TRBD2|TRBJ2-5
CASRYLGLADQETQYF
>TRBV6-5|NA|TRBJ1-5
CASSPSGLQPQHF
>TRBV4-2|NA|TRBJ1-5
CASSHPRGPQHF
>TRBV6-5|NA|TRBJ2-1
CASSLPGLPQFF
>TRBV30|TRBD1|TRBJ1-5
CAWSVRTGGYQPQHF
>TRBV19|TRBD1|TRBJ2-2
CASTRSGTGGFGELFF
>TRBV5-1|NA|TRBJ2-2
CASSLAFSGLTGELFF
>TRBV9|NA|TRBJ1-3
CASTTDFSGNTIYF
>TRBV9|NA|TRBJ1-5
CASSSWGDSNQPQHF
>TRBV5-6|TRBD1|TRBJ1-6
CASSRDRSSYNSPLHF
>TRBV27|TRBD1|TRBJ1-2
CASSLALGQGPRGYTF
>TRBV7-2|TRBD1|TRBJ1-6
CASSRTWTGHNSPLHF
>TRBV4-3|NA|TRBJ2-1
CASSQHRGEQFF
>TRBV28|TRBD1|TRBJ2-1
CASSLPGTVNEQFF
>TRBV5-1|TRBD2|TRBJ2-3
CASSLGLAGFASTDTQYF
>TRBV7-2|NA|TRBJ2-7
CASTQQEGVPYEQYF
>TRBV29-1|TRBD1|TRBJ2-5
CSVVTGGSETQYF
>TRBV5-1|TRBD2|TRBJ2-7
CASSLGVAGVSEQYF
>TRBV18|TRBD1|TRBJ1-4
CASSPRTGFNEKLFF
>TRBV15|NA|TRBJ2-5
CATRGGWDSQETQYF
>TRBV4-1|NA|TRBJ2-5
CASSRTGHAIQETQYF
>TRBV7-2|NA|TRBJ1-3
CASSLGGLGNTIYF
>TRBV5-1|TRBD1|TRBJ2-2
CASSYTGTGVGSGELFF
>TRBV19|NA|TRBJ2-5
CASSRDTNQETQYF
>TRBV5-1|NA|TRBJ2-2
CASVGAWTGELFF